This is a list of T cell receptor beta chains from one sample in a study of T cells in Graves' hyperthyroidism and ophthalmopathy. TCRdb analysed the multiplex PCR reads with MiXCR anew, one entry per CDR3 protein. Here the sample spans hundreds of thousands of distinct CDR3 sequences, 45% being singletons. The sample consisted of peripheral blood or thyroid tissue (not recorded which). These receptors were taken from an adult man with Graves' disease, either hyperthyroidism or ophthalmopathy (not recorded which). The CDR3 runs from the conserved cysteine through the conserved F or W. Fields, in order: V gene, D gene, clone size, J gene, CDR3 protein, CDR3 DNA. The D gene is left open where the match is weak. Expanded clones get a size class; other rows say once, few or many, or leave the size out.

v_call: TRBV24-1
d_call: .
clone_size: few
j_call: TRBJ1-1
cdr3_aa: CATSDSLERKAFF
cdr3_nt: TGTGCCACCAGTGATTCCCTGGAGAGGAAAGCTTTCTTT

v_call: TRBV7-2
d_call: TRBD1
clone_size: .
j_call: TRBJ2-5
cdr3_aa: CASSSPLQGRRETQYF
cdr3_nt: TGTGCCAGCAGCTCCCCTCTACAGGGGCGGCGAGAGACCCAGTACTTC

v_call: TRBV12-3/TRBV12-4
d_call: TRBD1
clone_size: .
j_call: TRBJ1-1
cdr3_aa: CASSGQGAEAFF
cdr3_nt: TGTGCCAGCAGTGGGCAGGGGGCAGAAGCTTTCTTT

v_call: TRBV6-6
d_call: .
clone_size: few
j_call: TRBJ1-1
cdr3_aa: CASSSMMNTEAFF
cdr3_nt: TGTGCCAGCAGTTCAATGATGAACACTGAAGCTTTCTTT

v_call: TRBV9
d_call: .
clone_size: many
j_call: TRBJ1-2
cdr3_aa: CASSVYGGAGYTF
cdr3_nt: TGTGCCAGCAGCGTCTATGGGGGGGCTGGCTACACCTTC

v_call: TRBV7-9
d_call: TRBD1
clone_size: .
j_call: TRBJ1-2
cdr3_aa: CASSGQGVNYGYTF
cdr3_nt: TGTGCCAGCAGCGGACAGGGGGTGAACTATGGCTACACCTTC

v_call: TRBV5-1
d_call: .
clone_size: .
j_call: TRBJ2-5
cdr3_aa: CASSETGTQYF
cdr3_nt: TGCGCCAGCAGCGAAACAGGGACCCAGTACTTC

v_call: TRBV7-9
d_call: .
clone_size: many
j_call: TRBJ1-1
cdr3_aa: CASSLAGLNTEAFF
cdr3_nt: TGTGCCAGCAGCTTAGCCGGTCTGAACACTGAAGCTTTCTTT

v_call: TRBV2
d_call: .
clone_size: .
j_call: TRBJ2-7
cdr3_aa: CASSEGDAWEQYF
cdr3_nt: TGTGCCAGCAGTGAAGGGGACGCGTGGGAGCAGTACTTC

v_call: TRBV24-1
d_call: TRBD1
clone_size: .
j_call: TRBJ2-7
cdr3_aa: CATSDTGGYEQYF
cdr3_nt: TGTGCCACCAGTGACACAGGGGGCTACGAGCAGTACTTC

v_call: TRBV6-5
d_call: .
clone_size: .
j_call: TRBJ2-3
cdr3_aa: CASSLVLSTDTQYF
cdr3_nt: TGTGCCAGCAGTCTAGTTCTCAGCACAGATACGCAGTATTTT

v_call: TRBV11-2
d_call: TRBD1
clone_size: few
j_call: TRBJ2-6
cdr3_aa: CASSFRTGGSGANVLTF
cdr3_nt: TGTGCCAGCAGCTTCCGGACAGGGGGCTCTGGGGCCAACGTCCTGACTTTC

v_call: TRBV7-8
d_call: .
clone_size: many
j_call: TRBJ1-5
cdr3_aa: CASSLASTNQPQHF
cdr3_nt: TGTGCCAGCAGCTTAGCGAGTACTAATCAGCCCCAGCATTTT

v_call: TRBV15
d_call: .
clone_size: .
j_call: TRBJ2-5
cdr3_aa: CATSRVKGETQYF
cdr3_nt: TGTGCCACCAGCAGAGTCAAGGGAGAGACCCAGTACTTC

v_call: TRBV7-8
d_call: TRBD2
clone_size: .
j_call: TRBJ2-5
cdr3_aa: CASSLARIAGGRETQYF
cdr3_nt: TGTGCCAGCAGCTTAGCACGGATAGCGGGGGGAAGAGAGACCCAGTACTTC

v_call: TRBV7-9
d_call: TRBD1
clone_size: .
j_call: TRBJ1-3
cdr3_aa: CASSPGTESGNTIYF
cdr3_nt: TGTGCCAGCAGCCCAGGGACAGAGTCTGGAAACACCATATATTTT

v_call: TRBV7-9
d_call: TRBD2
clone_size: few
j_call: TRBJ2-7
cdr3_aa: CASSVGGSGRAYEQYF
cdr3_nt: TGTGCCAGCAGCGTGGGGGGTAGCGGGAGGGCCTACGAGCAGTACTTC

v_call: TRBV6-6
d_call: .
clone_size: .
j_call: TRBJ2-5
cdr3_aa: CASTKTRGETQYF
cdr3_nt: TGTGCCAGCACCAAAACTAGAGGCGAGACCCAGTACTTC

v_call: TRBV7-9
d_call: .
clone_size: .
j_call: TRBJ2-7
cdr3_aa: CASSFPGAAGTGEQYF
cdr3_nt: TGTGCCAGCAGCTTTCCAGGGGCCGCTGGAACTGGAGAGCAGTACTTC

v_call: TRBV6-5
d_call: TRBD1
clone_size: .
j_call: TRBJ2-5
cdr3_aa: CASGTGEETQYF
cdr3_nt: TGTGCCAGCGGGACAGGGGAAGAGACCCAGTACTTC

v_call: TRBV11-2
d_call: TRBD1
clone_size: .
j_call: TRBJ2-7
cdr3_aa: CAGRDRAYEQYF
cdr3_nt: TGTGCTGGCCGGGACAGGGCTTACGAGCAGTACTTC

v_call: TRBV7-4
d_call: .
clone_size: .
j_call: TRBJ2-7
cdr3_aa: CASSKQSGEQYF
cdr3_nt: TGTGCCAGCAGCAAACAGTCGGGCGAGCAGTACTTC

v_call: TRBV25-1
d_call: .
clone_size: .
j_call: TRBJ2-6
cdr3_aa: CASSFRGVGGANVLTF
cdr3_nt: TGTGCCAGCAGTTTCCGTGGAGTAGGTGGGGCCAACGTCCTGACTTTC

v_call: TRBV7-6
d_call: TRBD1
clone_size: many
j_call: TRBJ2-5
cdr3_aa: CASSPRTGVDQETQYF
cdr3_nt: TGTGCCAGCAGCCCTCGGACAGGGGTGGACCAAGAGACCCAGTACTTC

v_call: TRBV19
d_call: .
clone_size: .
j_call: TRBJ1-2
cdr3_aa: CASSPAGEAYGYTF
cdr3_nt: TGTGCCAGTAGTCCAGCGGGGGAAGCTTATGGCTACACCTTC

v_call: TRBV20-1
d_call: TRBD1
clone_size: many
j_call: TRBJ2-7
cdr3_aa: CSARQTGATYEQYF
cdr3_nt: TGCAGTGCTAGACAGACAGGGGCTACCTACGAGCAGTACTTC

v_call: TRBV10-3
d_call: TRBD1
clone_size: many
j_call: TRBJ1-3
cdr3_aa: CAISPTGTGNTIYF
cdr3_nt: TGTGCCATCAGCCCGACAGGGACTGGAAACACCATATATTTT

v_call: TRBV19
d_call: .
clone_size: .
j_call: TRBJ1-5
cdr3_aa: CASSILGGGQPQHF
cdr3_nt: TGTGCCAGTAGTATCCTCGGGGGCGGACAGCCCCAGCATTTT

v_call: TRBV2
d_call: .
clone_size: .
j_call: TRBJ1-5
cdr3_aa: CASSSGRATNQPQHF
cdr3_nt: TGCGCCAGCAGCTCCGGACGGGCAACAAATCAGCCCCAGCATTTT

v_call: TRBV29-1
d_call: TRBD1
clone_size: .
j_call: TRBJ1-1
cdr3_aa: CSVARDRENEAFF
cdr3_nt: TGCAGCGTTGCGAGGGACAGGGAGAATGAAGCTTTCTTT

v_call: TRBV25-1
d_call: .
clone_size: few
j_call: TRBJ1-2
cdr3_aa: CALGDRVYGYTF
cdr3_nt: TGTGCCCTCGGGGACCGAGTTTATGGCTACACCTTC

v_call: TRBV11-1
d_call: .
clone_size: .
j_call: TRBJ1-2
cdr3_aa: CAGSLSQTTNYGYTF
cdr3_nt: TGTGCCGGCAGCTTGAGTCAGACCACTAACTATGGCTACACCTTC

v_call: TRBV12-3/TRBV12-4
d_call: .
clone_size: .
j_call: TRBJ1-1
cdr3_aa: CASSHDLRLTNTEAFF
cdr3_nt: TGTGCCAGCAGCCACGACTTGAGACTGACAAACACTGAAGCTTTCTTT

v_call: TRBV10-3
d_call: .
clone_size: few
j_call: TRBJ2-2
cdr3_aa: CAIRGTDTGELFF
cdr3_nt: TGTGCCATCAGGGGGACGGACACCGGGGAGCTGTTTTTT

v_call: TRBV12-3/TRBV12-4
d_call: .
clone_size: few
j_call: TRBJ1-5
cdr3_aa: CASSLAGVSSNQPQHF
cdr3_nt: TGTGCCAGCAGTTTGGCCGGGGTCAGTAGCAATCAGCCCCAGCATTTT

v_call: TRBV12-3/TRBV12-4
d_call: .
clone_size: many
j_call: TRBJ1-4
cdr3_aa: CASSPDSANEKLFF
cdr3_nt: TGTGCCAGCAGTCCCGACAGTGCTAATGAAAAACTGTTTTTT

v_call: TRBV2
d_call: TRBD1
clone_size: .
j_call: TRBJ1-1
cdr3_aa: CASRIGSLGVPGQGPNTEAFF
cdr3_nt: TGTGCCAGCAGGATCGGCAGCTTGGGGGTCCCGGGACAGGGGCCGAACACTGAAGCTTTCTTT

v_call: TRBV7-9
d_call: .
clone_size: many
j_call: TRBJ1-5
cdr3_aa: CASSLEGGQPQHF
cdr3_nt: TGTGCCAGCAGCTTAGAAGGGGGGCAGCCCCAGCATTTT

v_call: TRBV7-8
d_call: .
clone_size: many
j_call: TRBJ1-4
cdr3_aa: CASSSPLQGGDEKLFF
cdr3_nt: TGTGCCAGCAGCTCCCCGCTACAGGGCGGAGATGAAAAACTGTTTTTT

v_call: TRBV7-3
d_call: .
clone_size: .
j_call: TRBJ2-5
cdr3_aa: CASSLVGSGRRETQYF
cdr3_nt: TGTGCCAGCAGCTTGGTCGGAAGCGGGCGCAGGGAGACCCAGTACTTC

v_call: TRBV19
d_call: .
clone_size: few
j_call: TRBJ1-2
cdr3_aa: CASSEGQGSNYGYTF
cdr3_nt: TGTGCCAGCAGTGAAGGGCAGGGGAGTAACTATGGCTACACCTTC

v_call: TRBV29-1
d_call: .
clone_size: many
j_call: TRBJ1-2
cdr3_aa: CSVGVRDYGYTF
cdr3_nt: TGCAGCGTTGGGGTCAGGGACTATGGCTACACCTTC

v_call: TRBV7-9
d_call: .
clone_size: few
j_call: TRBJ1-1
cdr3_aa: CASSLVTRRQEAFF
cdr3_nt: TGTGCCAGCAGCTTAGTGACGAGGAGACAGGAAGCTTTCTTT

v_call: TRBV12-3/TRBV12-4
d_call: TRBD2
clone_size: once
j_call: TRBJ2-7
cdr3_aa: CASSNPQRGGIYEQYF
cdr3_nt: TGTGCCAGCAGTAACCCCCAGCGGGGGGGCATCTACGAGCAGTACTTC

v_call: TRBV6-5
d_call: .
clone_size: .
j_call: TRBJ1-5
cdr3_aa: CASSYRGGDWQPQHF
cdr3_nt: TGTGCCAGCAGTTACCGAGGCGGGGATTGGCAGCCCCAGCATTTT

v_call: TRBV2
d_call: TRBD1
clone_size: .
j_call: TRBJ1-2
cdr3_aa: CASSYQGQSYGYTF
cdr3_nt: TGTGCCAGCAGTTACCAGGGACAGAGCTATGGCTACACCTTC

v_call: TRBV29-1
d_call: TRBD1
clone_size: .
j_call: TRBJ2-7
cdr3_aa: CSVGGVGGQGNYEQYF
cdr3_nt: TGCAGCGTTGGGGGAGTCGGGGGACAGGGTAACTACGAGCAGTACTTC

v_call: TRBV6-6
d_call: TRBD2
clone_size: .
j_call: TRBJ2-7
cdr3_aa: CASSYSTGLAGSEQYF
cdr3_nt: TGTGCCAGCAGTTACTCGACCGGACTAGCGGGTAGCGAGCAGTACTTC

v_call: TRBV2
d_call: TRBD2
clone_size: many
j_call: TRBJ2-5
cdr3_aa: CASSAETSGQETQYF
cdr3_nt: TGTGCCAGCAGTGCCGAGACTAGCGGACAAGAGACCCAGTACTTC

v_call: TRBV20-1
d_call: .
clone_size: many
j_call: TRBJ2-7
cdr3_aa: CSAIWGAEQYF
cdr3_nt: TGCAGTGCTATCTGGGGTGCTGAGCAGTACTTC

v_call: TRBV25-1
d_call: .
clone_size: .
j_call: TRBJ1-2
cdr3_aa: CASHIRTNYGYTF
cdr3_nt: TGTGCCAGTCACATTCGGACTAACTATGGCTACACCTTC

v_call: TRBV29-1
d_call: .
clone_size: once
j_call: TRBJ1-4
cdr3_aa: CSVGGGSDNEKLFF
cdr3_nt: TGCAGCGTTGGAGGAGGGTCGGACAACGAAAAACTGTTTTTT

v_call: TRBV4-1
d_call: TRBD2
clone_size: few
j_call: TRBJ2-7
cdr3_aa: CASSQKVGGVAYEQYF
cdr3_nt: TGCGCCAGCAGCCAAAAGGTGGGAGGGGTCGCCTACGAGCAGTACTTC

v_call: TRBV7-9
d_call: .
clone_size: .
j_call: TRBJ1-1
cdr3_aa: CASSQERTPREHTEAFF
cdr3_nt: TGCGCCAGCAGCCAAGAACGTACACCTCGGGAACACACTGAAGCTTTCTTT

v_call: TRBV10-3
d_call: .
clone_size: .
j_call: TRBJ1-5
cdr3_aa: CAISESANQPQHF
cdr3_nt: TGTGCCATCAGTGAATCGGCCAATCAGCCCCAGCATTTT

v_call: TRBV10-3
d_call: .
clone_size: .
j_call: TRBJ1-5
cdr3_aa: CAISYPGGDQPQHF
cdr3_nt: TGTGCCATCAGTTATCCTGGAGGGGATCAGCCCCAGCATTTT

v_call: TRBV27
d_call: TRBD1
clone_size: .
j_call: TRBJ1-2
cdr3_aa: CATRVPGQGYTF
cdr3_nt: TGTGCCACCCGTGTTCCGGGACAGGGATACACCTTC

v_call: TRBV7-9
d_call: .
clone_size: many
j_call: TRBJ2-7
cdr3_aa: CASSSRVSYEQYF
cdr3_nt: TGTGCCAGCAGCTCCCGCGTGAGTTACGAGCAGTACTTC

v_call: TRBV29-1
d_call: .
clone_size: few
j_call: TRBJ1-1
cdr3_aa: CSAEQRNTEAFF
cdr3_nt: TGCAGCGCGGAACAGAGAAACACTGAAGCTTTCTTT

v_call: TRBV19
d_call: .
clone_size: .
j_call: TRBJ1-1
cdr3_aa: CASSTRTAGSTEAFF
cdr3_nt: TGTGCCAGTAGTACTCGGACCGCCGGGAGCACTGAAGCTTTCTTT